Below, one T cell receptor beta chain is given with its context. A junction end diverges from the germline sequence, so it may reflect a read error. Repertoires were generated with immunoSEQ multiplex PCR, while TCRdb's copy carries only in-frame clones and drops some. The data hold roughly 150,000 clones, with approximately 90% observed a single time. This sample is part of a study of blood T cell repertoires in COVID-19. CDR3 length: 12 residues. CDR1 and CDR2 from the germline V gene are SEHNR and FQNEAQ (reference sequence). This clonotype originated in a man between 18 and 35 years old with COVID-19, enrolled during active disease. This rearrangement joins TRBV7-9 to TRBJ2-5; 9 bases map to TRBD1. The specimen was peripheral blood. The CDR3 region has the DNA TGTGCCAGCAGCTCCGGGACAGGGTTATGGGACTTC. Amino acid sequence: CASSSGTGLWDF.